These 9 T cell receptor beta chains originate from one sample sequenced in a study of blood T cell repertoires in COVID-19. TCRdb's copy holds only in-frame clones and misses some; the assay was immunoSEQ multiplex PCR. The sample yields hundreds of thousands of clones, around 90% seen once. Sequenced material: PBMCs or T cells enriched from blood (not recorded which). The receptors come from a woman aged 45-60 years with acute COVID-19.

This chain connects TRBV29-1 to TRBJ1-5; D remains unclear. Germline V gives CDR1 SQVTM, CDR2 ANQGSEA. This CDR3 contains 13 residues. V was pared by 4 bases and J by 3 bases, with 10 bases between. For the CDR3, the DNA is TGCAGCGTTGTGATCCAGAACAATCAGCCCCAGCATTTT. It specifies CSVVIQNNQPQHF.

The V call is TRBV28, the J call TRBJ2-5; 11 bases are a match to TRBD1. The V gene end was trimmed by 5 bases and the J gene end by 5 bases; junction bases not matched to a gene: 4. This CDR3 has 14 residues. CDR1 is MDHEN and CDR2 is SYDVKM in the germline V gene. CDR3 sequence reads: CASSPDRGRETQYF. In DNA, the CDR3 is TGTGCCAGCAGTCCGGACAGGGGGCGGGAGACCCAGTACTTC.

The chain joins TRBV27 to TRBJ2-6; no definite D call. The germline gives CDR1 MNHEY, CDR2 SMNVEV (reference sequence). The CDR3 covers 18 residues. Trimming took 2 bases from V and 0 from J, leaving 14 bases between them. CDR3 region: CASSLVGIRPSGANVLTF. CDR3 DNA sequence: TGTGCCAGCAGTTTAGTGGGCATTCGGCCCTCTGGGGCCAACGTCCTGACTTTC.

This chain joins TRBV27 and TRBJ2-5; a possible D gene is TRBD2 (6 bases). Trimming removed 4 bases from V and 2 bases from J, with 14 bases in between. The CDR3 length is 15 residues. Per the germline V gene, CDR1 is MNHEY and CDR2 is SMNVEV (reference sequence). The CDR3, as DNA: TGTGCCAGCAGTTCATTCGGGACTCTTCAAGAGACCCAGTACTTC. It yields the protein CASSSFGTLQETQYF.

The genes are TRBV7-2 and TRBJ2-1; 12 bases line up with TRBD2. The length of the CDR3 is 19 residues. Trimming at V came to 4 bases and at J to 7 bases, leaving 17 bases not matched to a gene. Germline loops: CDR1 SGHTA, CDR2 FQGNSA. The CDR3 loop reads CASSWSGTSGLTGWNEQFF. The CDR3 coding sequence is TGTGCCAGCAGCTGGTCCGGGACTAGCGGGCTCACCGGGTGGAATGAGCAGTTCTTC.

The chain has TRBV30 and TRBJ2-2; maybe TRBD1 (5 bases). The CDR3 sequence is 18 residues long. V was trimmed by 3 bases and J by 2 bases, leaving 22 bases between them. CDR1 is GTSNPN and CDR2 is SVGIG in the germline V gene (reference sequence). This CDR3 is CAWRIGWGPRVNTGELFF. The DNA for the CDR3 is TGTGCCTGGAGAATTGGTTGGGGTCCCAGGGTAAACACCGGGGAGCTGTTTTTT.

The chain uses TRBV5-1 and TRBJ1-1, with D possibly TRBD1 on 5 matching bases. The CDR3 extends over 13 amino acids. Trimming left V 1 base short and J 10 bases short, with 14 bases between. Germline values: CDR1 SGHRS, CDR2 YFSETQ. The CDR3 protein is CASSLSGTQGAFF. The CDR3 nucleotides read TGCGCCAGCAGCTTGTCCGGGACTCAAGGAGCTTTCTTT.

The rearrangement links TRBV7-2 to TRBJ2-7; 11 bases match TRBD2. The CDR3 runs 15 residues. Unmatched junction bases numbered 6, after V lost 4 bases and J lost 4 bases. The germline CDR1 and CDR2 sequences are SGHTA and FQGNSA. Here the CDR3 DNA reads TGTGCCAGCAGCTCCACTAGCGGGAGAAATTACGAGCAGTACTTC. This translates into CASSSTSGRNYEQYF.

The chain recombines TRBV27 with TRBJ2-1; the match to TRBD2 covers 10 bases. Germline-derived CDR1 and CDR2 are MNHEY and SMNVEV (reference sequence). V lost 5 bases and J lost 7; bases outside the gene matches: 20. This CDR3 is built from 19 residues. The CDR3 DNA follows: TGTGCCAGCAGTATCTCTCACCCTGGAACTAGCGGGATACGGAATGAGCAGTTCTTC. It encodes CASSISHPGTSGIRNEQFF.